The text below deals with one T cell receptor (beta chain). Its antigen remains unknown. V lost 2 bases to trimming and J lost 3 bases; unmatched junction nucleotides: 4. CDR1 and CDR2 (germline): MGHRA, YSYEKL. This CDR3 contains 16 residues. This sample stems from a study of Ad26.COV2.S vaccination and SARS-CoV-2 variants. This sample's treatment: some 20 received Ad26.COV2.S at low or high dose, single or two shots; a few received placebo; per-sample allocation not given. It was on day 63 after the first vaccine or placebo injection that samples were taken. Ad26.COV2.S expressed prefusion-stabilized spike from the original Wuhan strain. Study results and caveats: Analyses of TCR breadth and depth may have underestimated total T cell responses.

TCRdb keeps only in-frame clones here, not all; method: immunoSEQ multiplex PCR. The sample includes a few hundred thousand clones, about nine tenths of them seen just once. This TCR was sampled from a person aged 18-65 years who received the Ad26.COV2.S COVID-19 vaccine or a placebo. Source: peripheral blood, taken in a trial of Ad26.COV2.S vaccine versus placebo. The chain recombines TRBV4-1 with TRBJ2-7; 13 nucleotides line up with TRBD2. CDR3 sequence reads: CASSQSGLAGLYEQYF. The CDR3, as DNA: TGCGCCAGCAGCCAATCGGGACTAGCGGGACTCTACGAGCAGTACTTC.